The T cell receptor beta chain under discussion was sequenced for a study of Graves' ophthalmopathy and Graves' hyperthyroidism listed by TCRdb under 2018. Background for the entire study: Peripheral blood was collected at initial diagnosis, before any treatment. In a handful of hyperthyroidism patients, the T-cell repertoire of thyroid tissue was compared with the T-cell repertoire of blood. To explore V-J signatures that separate ophthalmopathy from hyperthyroidism, a discovery set of around 97 patients was enrolled, consisting of about 45 with ophthalmopathy and roughly 59 with stable hyperthyroidism. Following sampling, methimazole starting at 30 mg daily was administered to hyperthyroidism patients, and high-dose intravenous methylprednisolone was administered to ophthalmopathy patients. In total, 120 to 150 blood samples were TCR-sequenced: 40 to 45 ophthalmopathy, some 75 hyperthyroidism and about 17 hyperthyroidism-to-ophthalmopathy patients. To tell Graves' ophthalmopathy apart from Graves' hyperthyroidism, and to predict which patients would progress to ophthalmopathy, the study relied on TCR beta repertoire signatures. The approximately 100 discovery patients were randomly divided into training and test sets at a 7:3 ratio. For independent validation, a separate cohort was made up of 18 hyperthyroidism patients plus 17 patients who later progressed from hyperthyroidism to ophthalmopathy. What the study reported, not specific to this receptor: Among expanded thyroid clonotypes with frequency above 0.001, most also showed up in blood, which suggests that blood repertoires may reflect the thyroid immune response. In validation, the model predicted ophthalmopathy progression with nearly 71% sensitivity and roughly 72% specificity; fewer than 15 predicted patients were CT-confirmed with GO in a median of 6.5 months. No statistical method was used to set the sample size in advance, and the investigators knew which group each participant was assigned to. The 13-signature model separated ophthalmopathy from stable hyperthyroidism with over 85% sensitivity and less than 83% specificity in cross-validation, and 80%/75% in the test set.

Hyperthyroidism was considered stable if no progression to ophthalmopathy occurred within 18 months of follow-up. Patients with hyperthyroidism were aged 18 to 65 years, had been newly diagnosed, and had a disease duration of less than 2 months. Patients were excluded if they had other autoimmune diseases, uncontrolled infections, pregnancy or lactation. Clinical symptoms, serum thyroxine, TRAb, thyroid ultrasound and orbital computed tomography were used for diagnosis. Ficoll-Paque density gradient centrifugation was used to isolate PBMCs from about 9.4 ml of fresh peripheral blood. Total RNA was extracted with Trizol reagent and quality-checked on an Agilent 2100 Bioanalyzer. For repertoire sequencing, TCR beta CDR3 regions were amplified from RNA transcripts. The first round of RT-PCR was done with HTBI primers and the Qiagen OneStep RT-PCR kit, and was followed by a second round of multiplex PCR, then size selection and purification. Libraries were sequenced paired-end with 100 bp reads on an Illumina HiSeq2000. As for the authors' bioinformatics: Reads were processed with SOAPnuke, discarding reads with adapters, uncalled bases, mean Phred below 15, or no exact constant-primer or identifier match. COPE v1.2.5 was used to merge high-quality paired reads. Unique nucleotide sequences were defined as clonotypes and aligned to IMGT TRB V, D and J references using MiTCR v1.1. The analysis was limited to V-J combinations with a frequency above 0.0001, which together covered roughly 99% of the repertoires. A TCR clonal expansion and chaos score per V-J combination was defined as the ratio of F50 clonal expansion to chaos observed in the TCRdist matrix. Features were reduced by Welch's t-statistics and random forest to around 14 V-J combinations, which fed a naive Bayes classifier. The Morisita-Horn index was used to measure how similar the thyroid and blood repertoires were. In TCRdb, the public reads were trimmed at Q25 with fastp and aligned with MiXCR, with productive beta chains retained. Each CDR3 protein gets just one entry, which takes the most common genes and DNA from the rows behind it. TCRdb's processing, not the authors', yielded these V and J calls. This sample holds hundreds of thousands of distinct CDR3 sequences; around 21% were observed only once. The top ten constitute approximately 3% of the sample.

As for this clonotype: This clone's antigen is unknown. No quality values exist for individual bases; no much larger clone is one base distant.

Sample: peripheral blood. The source of this sequence is a woman between 18 and 29 years old with stable Graves' hyperthyroidism. Donor details come from another sample of the same person, matched by shared clones.

The CDR3 loop reads CASSSAVGKGEQYF. The nucleotide sequence is TGCGCCAGCAGCTCCGCGGTAGGGAAGGGCGAGCAGTACTTC. The chain links TRBV5-1 with TRBJ2-7, with the D gene call left open. For CDR1 and CDR2, the germline V gene lists SGHRS and YFSETQ. A distance of 16 bases separates the germline ends of V and J, which lose 3 bases and 6 bases respectively. From the cysteine through the phenylalanine, the CDR3 covers 14 amino acids. This entry keeps only the CDR3 DNA: 42 bases, framed from base 1.